This record looks at one TCR beta chain sequence and its context. The antigen is not known. This entry comes from a study of blood T cells in healthy people across ages. Points from the study as a whole: Naive and antigen-experienced cells could not be conclusively compared, given unsorted PBMCs. Fewer expanded clones and more diversity marked long-lived versus aged donors.

For the second PCR, which ran for about 7 to 11 cycles, a sample-barcoded 5' primer and a J-beta primer mix were used. The authors tagged each cDNA molecule using a template-switch adaptor with 12 random nucleotides. TCRdb reprocessed the 5' RACE reads with MiXCR, giving one entry per CDR3 protein. This sample yields about 1,500,000 distinct CDR3 sequences, of which approximately 30% are seen a single time; 7.7% belongs to the top ten. Healthy Caucasian individuals from Russia aged about 6 to 100 served as donors. The sample consisted of blood. This clonotype was sampled from a woman in her twenties or thirties in good health.

Here the CDR3 DNA reads TGTGCCAGCAGCTACGGACAGGGGAGTGGCGAGCAGTACTTC. Protein: CASSYGQGSGEQYF. J is TRBJ2-1 and V is TRBV7-9, with 9 bases aligning to TRBD1. The J call may be mistaken, given a closer DNA end match to TRBJ2-7. The CDR3 totals 14 residues. Germline loops: CDR1 SEHNR, CDR2 FQNEAQ (reference sequence).